This TCR beta chain was retrieved from a study of blood T cell repertoires in COVID-19. Study-wide context: Sites in the United States, Italy and Spain provided acute and convalescent COVID-19 samples. In each case, the material was cDNA or gDNA derived from T cells, B-cell-depleted T cells, or PBMCs.

Someone with COVID-19 had been met by exposed participants within 2 weeks before study entry. In its sample, this clone was seen once. Per the germline V gene, CDR1 is MNHEY and CDR2 is SMNVEV (reference sequence). The CDR3 sequence is 17 residues long. With 4 bases clipped from V and 9 bases from J, the junction kept 18 bases outside the gene matches. In the source study's methods: Reference gene primer amplification in the assay estimated nucleated cell counts. The protocol was immunoSEQ multiplex PCR, while the TCRdb copy is restricted to in-frame clones and leaves out a portion. V, J and clone size derive from that table, while D and trimming were established from the DNA sequence. The table has approximately 250,000 clones, under 95% seen once.

The source of this sequence is a man aged 35-49 years who had been exposed to COVID-19. The material sequenced was PBMCs or T cells enriched from blood (not recorded which). This chain links TRBV27 with TRBJ2-1, with 7 bases aligning to TRBD2. CDR3 nucleotides: TGTGCCAGCAGTTCACTATTCCGGGACTACCGGGTAGGTGAGCAGTTCTTC. Translating gives CASSSLFRDYRVGEQFF.